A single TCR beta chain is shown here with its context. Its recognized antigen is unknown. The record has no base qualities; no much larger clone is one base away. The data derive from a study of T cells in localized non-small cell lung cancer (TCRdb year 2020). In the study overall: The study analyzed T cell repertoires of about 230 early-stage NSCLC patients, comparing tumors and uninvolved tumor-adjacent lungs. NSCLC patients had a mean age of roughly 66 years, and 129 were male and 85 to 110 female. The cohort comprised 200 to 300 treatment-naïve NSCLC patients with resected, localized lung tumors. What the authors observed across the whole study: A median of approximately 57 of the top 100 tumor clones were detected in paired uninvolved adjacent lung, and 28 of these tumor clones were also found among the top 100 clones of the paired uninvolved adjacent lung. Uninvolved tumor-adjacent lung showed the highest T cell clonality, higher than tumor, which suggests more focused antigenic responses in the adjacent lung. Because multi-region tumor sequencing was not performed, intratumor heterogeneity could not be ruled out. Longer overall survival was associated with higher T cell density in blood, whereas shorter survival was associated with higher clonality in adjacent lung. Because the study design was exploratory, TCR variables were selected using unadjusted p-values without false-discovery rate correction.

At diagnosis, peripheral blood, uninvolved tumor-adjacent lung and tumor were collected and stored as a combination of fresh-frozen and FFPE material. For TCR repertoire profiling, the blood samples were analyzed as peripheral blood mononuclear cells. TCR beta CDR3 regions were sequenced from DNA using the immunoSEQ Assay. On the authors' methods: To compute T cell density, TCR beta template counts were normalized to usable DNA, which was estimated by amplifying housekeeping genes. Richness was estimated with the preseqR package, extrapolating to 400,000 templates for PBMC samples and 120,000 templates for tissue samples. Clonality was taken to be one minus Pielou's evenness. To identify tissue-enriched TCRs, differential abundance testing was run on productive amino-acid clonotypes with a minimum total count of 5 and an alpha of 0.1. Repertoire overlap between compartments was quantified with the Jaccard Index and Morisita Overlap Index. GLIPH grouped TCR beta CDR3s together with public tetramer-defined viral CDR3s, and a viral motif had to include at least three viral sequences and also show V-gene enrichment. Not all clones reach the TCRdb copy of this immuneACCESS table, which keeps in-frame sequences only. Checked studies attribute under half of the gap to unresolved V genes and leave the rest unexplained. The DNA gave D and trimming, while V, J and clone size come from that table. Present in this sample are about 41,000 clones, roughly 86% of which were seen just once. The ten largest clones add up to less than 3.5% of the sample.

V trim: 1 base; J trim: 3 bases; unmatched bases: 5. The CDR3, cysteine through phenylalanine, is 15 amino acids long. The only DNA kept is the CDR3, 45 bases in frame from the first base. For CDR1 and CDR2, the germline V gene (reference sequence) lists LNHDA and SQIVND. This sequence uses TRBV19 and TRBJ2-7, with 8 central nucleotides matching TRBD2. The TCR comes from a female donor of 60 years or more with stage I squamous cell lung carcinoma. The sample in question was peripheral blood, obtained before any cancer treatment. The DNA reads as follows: TGTGCCAGTAGTATAGCATCCAGCGGGGGCTACGAGCAGTACTTC. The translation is CASSIASSGGYEQYF.